This T cell receptor beta chain was sequenced in a study of CD8 T cells in ankylosing spondylitis. Study conclusions and caveats: Relatively rare in peripheral blood, disease-linked clones were also CD8+.

On this clonotype itself: Antigen specificity is unknown.

A single record per CDR3 protein comes from TCRdb applying MiXCR to the 5' RACE reads. The sample includes roughly 230,000 distinct CDR3 sequences, roughly a tenth of them seen just once. Source material: blood, either unsorted or a sorted T cell fraction (not recorded which). The TCR originated in a male donor with ankylosing spondylitis or in good health (not recorded which).

The CDR3 sequence is CASSQDGGGSPYNEQFF. The CDR3, as DNA: TGTGCCAGCAGCCAAGATGGTGGAGGGTCTCCCTACAATGAGCAGTTCTTC. The chain is built from TRBV3-1 and TRBJ2-1, with D possibly being TRBD2 (6 bases). The germline V and J ends were trimmed by 0 bases and 2 bases, with 14 bases remaining between them. CDR1 and CDR2 (germline): LGHDT, YNNKEL (reference sequence). The CDR3 runs to 17 residues.